A selection of T cell receptor beta chains follows, all from one sample in a study of CD8 T cells in ankylosing spondylitis. From the 5' RACE reads, TCRdb called clonotypes with MiXCR, one entry per CDR3 protein. In the table there are some 700,000 distinct CDR3 sequences, around a fifth of which are singletons. The sample consisted of blood, either unsorted or a sorted T cell fraction (not recorded which). The receptors come from a male donor with ankylosing spondylitis. Both conserved end residues are part of each CDR3. Fields, in order: J gene, clone size, D gene, V gene, CDR3 protein, CDR3 DNA. A D gene is named only where the DNA matches it firmly. Clone size appears in some rows only: once, few, many, or a class for an expanded clone.

j_call: TRBJ2-1; clone_size: few; d_call: NA; v_call: TRBV3-1; cdr3_aa: CASSQDSSTMRQFF; cdr3_nt: TGTGCCAGCAGCCAAGATTCCAGCACAATGAGGCAGTTCTTC
j_call: TRBJ2-3; clone_size: NA; d_call: NA; v_call: TRBV5-1; cdr3_aa: CASSGSQSHTSTDTQYF; cdr3_nt: TGCGCCAGCAGCGGGTCACAGTCACACACTAGCACAGATACGCAGTATTTT
j_call: TRBJ2-3; clone_size: few; d_call: TRBD2; v_call: TRBV29-1; cdr3_aa: CSVEDLAGGIADTQYF; cdr3_nt: TGCAGCGTTGAAGATCTTGCGGGGGGGATCGCAGATACGCAGTATTTT
j_call: TRBJ1-1; clone_size: NA; d_call: NA; v_call: TRBV7-9; cdr3_aa: CASSLGSRHTEAFF; cdr3_nt: TGTGCCAGCAGCTTAGGTAGCAGGCACACTGAAGCTTTCTTT
j_call: TRBJ2-5; clone_size: few; d_call: NA; v_call: TRBV5-1; cdr3_aa: CASSDVGQPVQYF; cdr3_nt: TGCGCCAGCAGCGACGTAGGACAACCGGTCCAGTACTTC
j_call: TRBJ2-2; clone_size: NA; d_call: NA; v_call: TRBV29-1; cdr3_aa: CSGRGYTGELFF; cdr3_nt: TGCAGCGGCAGGGGATACACCGGGGAGCTGTTTTTT
j_call: TRBJ1-2; clone_size: few; d_call: NA; v_call: TRBV9; cdr3_aa: CASSGRRGTYGYTF; cdr3_nt: TGTGCCAGCAGCGGGAGAAGGGGAACCTATGGCTACACCTTC
j_call: TRBJ2-3; clone_size: few; d_call: NA; v_call: TRBV9; cdr3_aa: CASSVDSASTDTQYF; cdr3_nt: TGTGCCAGCAGCGTAGACAGCGCCAGCACAGATACGCAGTATTTT
j_call: TRBJ1-2; clone_size: NA; d_call: TRBD1; v_call: TRBV30; cdr3_aa: CAWSNRDRGIYGYTF; cdr3_nt: TGTGCCTGGAGTAACCGGGACAGGGGCATCTATGGCTACACCTTC
j_call: TRBJ1-5; clone_size: NA; d_call: NA; v_call: TRBV4-1; cdr3_aa: CASSQDSLSVGQPQHF; cdr3_nt: TGCGCCAGCAGCCAAGATTCCCTGAGCGTTGGTCAGCCCCAGCATTTT
j_call: TRBJ1-1; clone_size: many; d_call: NA; v_call: TRBV5-1; cdr3_aa: CASSPGETEAFF; cdr3_nt: TGCGCCAGCAGCCCGGGGGAAACTGAAGCTTTCTTT
j_call: TRBJ2-4; clone_size: few; d_call: NA; v_call: TRBV11-1; cdr3_aa: CASSLVAGAIYGQNIQYF; cdr3_nt: TGTGCCAGCAGCTTAGTGGCAGGGGCGATTTACGGCCAAAACATTCAGTACTTC
j_call: TRBJ1-1; clone_size: many; d_call: NA; v_call: TRBV29-1; cdr3_aa: CSVDGPRVSTEAFF; cdr3_nt: TGCAGCGTTGACGGGCCCAGGGTAAGCACTGAAGCTTTCTTT
j_call: TRBJ2-1; clone_size: few; d_call: NA; v_call: TRBV7-3; cdr3_aa: CASSLAGWDNEQFF; cdr3_nt: TGTGCCAGCAGCTTGGCAGGGTGGGACAATGAGCAGTTCTTC
j_call: TRBJ2-3; clone_size: NA; d_call: TRBD1; v_call: TRBV5-6; cdr3_aa: CASSQLGTGASGDTQYF; cdr3_nt: TGTGCCAGCAGCCAATTAGGGACAGGGGCCTCCGGGGATACGCAGTATTTT
j_call: TRBJ1-2; clone_size: once; d_call: NA; v_call: TRBV5-1; cdr3_aa: CASNLNQGLVDGYTF; cdr3_nt: TGCGCCAGCAACTTAAACCAGGGACTAGTGGATGGCTACACCTTC
j_call: TRBJ2-1; clone_size: NA; d_call: NA; v_call: TRBV5-1; cdr3_aa: CASSLVSGSAYNEQFF; cdr3_nt: TGCGCCAGCAGCTTGGTGTCCGGCAGCGCCTACAATGAGCAGTTCTTC
j_call: TRBJ2-5; clone_size: NA; d_call: NA; v_call: TRBV20-1; cdr3_aa: CSARVRTLIRQETQYF; cdr3_nt: TGCAGTGCTAGAGTCCGGACCTTAATCCGACAAGAGACCCAGTACTTC
j_call: TRBJ1-1; clone_size: NA; d_call: NA; v_call: TRBV20-1; cdr3_aa: CSAREVLSNTEAFF; cdr3_nt: TGCAGTGCTAGAGAGGTCCTCTCGAACACTGAAGCTTTCTTT
j_call: TRBJ2-1; clone_size: NA; d_call: NA; v_call: TRBV6-1; cdr3_aa: CAIKGGNEQFF; cdr3_nt: TGTGCCATAAAGGGGGGGAATGAGCAGTTCTTC
j_call: TRBJ2-1; clone_size: many; d_call: TRBD2; v_call: TRBV6-2/TRBV6-3; cdr3_aa: CASSYKLSGASGLHEQFF; cdr3_nt: TGTGCCAGCAGTTACAAACTTTCCGGGGCTAGCGGGCTCCATGAGCAGTTCTTC
j_call: TRBJ2-3; clone_size: few; d_call: NA; v_call: TRBV5-6; cdr3_aa: CASSLVMGQTDTQYF; cdr3_nt: TGTGCCAGCAGCTTGGTAATGGGTCAGACGGATACGCAGTATTTT
j_call: TRBJ1-1; clone_size: few; d_call: TRBD1; v_call: TRBV5-1; cdr3_aa: CASREWTGMNTEAFF; cdr3_nt: TGCGCCAGCAGGGAATGGACAGGGATGAACACTGAAGCTTTCTTT
j_call: TRBJ2-7; clone_size: many; d_call: TRBD2; v_call: TRBV12-3/TRBV12-4; cdr3_aa: CASRPGTSVGSYEQYF; cdr3_nt: TGTGCCAGCAGACCCGGGACTAGCGTCGGTTCCTACGAGCAGTACTTC
j_call: TRBJ2-1; clone_size: NA; d_call: NA; v_call: TRBV12-3/TRBV12-4; cdr3_aa: CASSLLWQAPYNEQFF; cdr3_nt: TGTGCCAGCAGTTTATTGTGGCAGGCGCCGTACAATGAGCAGTTCTTC
j_call: TRBJ1-1; clone_size: NA; d_call: NA; v_call: TRBV12-3/TRBV12-4; cdr3_aa: CASSPTLMNTEAFF; cdr3_nt: TGTGCCAGCAGTCCCACTTTGATGAACACTGAAGCTTTCTTT
j_call: TRBJ2-7; clone_size: NA; d_call: TRBD2; v_call: TRBV12-3/TRBV12-4; cdr3_aa: CTISPPASGRKGRYEQYF; cdr3_nt: TGTACCATCAGTCCCCCTGCTAGCGGGAGGAAGGGCCGCTACGAGCAGTACTTC
j_call: TRBJ1-1; clone_size: NA; d_call: NA; v_call: TRBV6-5; cdr3_aa: CASSYSIAGNTEAFF; cdr3_nt: TGTGCCAGCAGTTACTCGATCGCGGGCAACACTGAAGCTTTCTTT
j_call: TRBJ2-1; clone_size: NA; d_call: NA; v_call: TRBV6-2/TRBV6-3; cdr3_aa: CASTGPSGAYNEQFF; cdr3_nt: TGTGCCAGCACCGGGCCCTCCGGGGCCTACAATGAGCAGTTCTTC
j_call: TRBJ1-6; clone_size: many; d_call: TRBD1; v_call: TRBV6-1; cdr3_aa: CASSDLTGSNSPLHF; cdr3_nt: TGTGCCAGCAGTGACCTGACAGGGAGTAATTCACCCCTCCACTTT
j_call: TRBJ1-5; clone_size: NA; d_call: TRBD1; v_call: TRBV24-1; cdr3_aa: CATSDSRTGFSQPQHF; cdr3_nt: TGTGCCACCAGTGATTCGAGGACAGGGTTTAGTCAGCCCCAGCATTTT
j_call: TRBJ2-1; clone_size: few; d_call: TRBD1; v_call: TRBV6-1; cdr3_aa: CASSRDSNSYNEQFF; cdr3_nt: TGTGCCAGCAGTAGGGACAGCAACTCCTACAATGAGCAGTTCTTC
j_call: TRBJ1-1; clone_size: NA; d_call: NA; v_call: TRBV5-1; cdr3_aa: CASSLTGLGTEAFF; cdr3_nt: TGCGCCAGCAGCTTGACGGGCTTGGGCACTGAAGCTTTCTTT
j_call: TRBJ2-7; clone_size: NA; d_call: NA; v_call: TRBV3-1; cdr3_aa: CASSQGSGEQYF; cdr3_nt: TGTGCCAGCAGCCAAGGATCCGGCGAGCAGTACTTC
j_call: TRBJ2-1; clone_size: few; d_call: TRBD2; v_call: TRBV5-6; cdr3_aa: CASSYTSGSMNEQFF; cdr3_nt: TGTGCCAGCAGCTATACTAGCGGGAGTATGAATGAGCAGTTCTTC
j_call: TRBJ2-1; clone_size: NA; d_call: TRBD1; v_call: TRBV12-3/TRBV12-4; cdr3_aa: CASSWTGLTNEQFF; cdr3_nt: TGTGCCAGCAGTTGGACAGGGTTGACGAATGAGCAGTTCTTC
j_call: TRBJ2-1; clone_size: many; d_call: TRBD2; v_call: TRBV12-3/TRBV12-4; cdr3_aa: CASSFPSGRGYNEQFF; cdr3_nt: TGTGCCAGCAGTTTTCCCAGCGGGAGAGGTTACAATGAGCAGTTCTTC
j_call: TRBJ2-1; clone_size: few; d_call: NA; v_call: TRBV11-2; cdr3_aa: CASSHPGGRESGNEQFF; cdr3_nt: TGTGCCAGCAGCCATCCCGGGGGGCGGGAGAGTGGGAATGAGCAGTTCTTC
j_call: TRBJ1-3; clone_size: many; d_call: NA; v_call: TRBV29-1; cdr3_aa: CSAENPTRWGNTIYF; cdr3_nt: TGCAGCGCTGAAAACCCGACAAGATGGGGAAACACCATATATTTT
j_call: TRBJ2-1; clone_size: NA; d_call: TRBD2; v_call: TRBV9; cdr3_aa: CASSVDPPGWSGSDNEQFF; cdr3_nt: TGTGCCAGCAGCGTAGACCCCCCTGGTTGGAGCGGGAGTGACAATGAGCAGTTCTTC